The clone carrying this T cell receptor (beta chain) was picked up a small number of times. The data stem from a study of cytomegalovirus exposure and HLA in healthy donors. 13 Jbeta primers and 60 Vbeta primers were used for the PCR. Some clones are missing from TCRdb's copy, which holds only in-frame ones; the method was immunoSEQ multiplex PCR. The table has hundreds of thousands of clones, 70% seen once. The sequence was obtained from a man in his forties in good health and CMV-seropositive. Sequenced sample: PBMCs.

Written as DNA, the CDR3 is TGTGCCAGCACCACAGGGTTCGATAACTATGGCTACACCTTC. Its translation: CASTTGFDNYGYTF. The chain uses TRBV5-4 and TRBJ1-2; tentatively, D is TRBD1 (6 bases). This CDR3 is 14 amino acids long. Germline CDR1 and CDR2: SGHNT and YYREEE (reference sequence). V lost 6 bases to trimming and J lost 1 base, with 13 bases between them.